Below, 28 T cell receptor beta chains from the same sample are listed, as sequenced in a study of human T cells and chemical hapten exposure. TCRdb itself ran the RACE reads through MiXCR, one entry per CDR3 protein. Of around 70,000 distinct CDR3 sequences listed, around 6.1% are singletons. Documented time point: healthy volunteer bleed at 6 weeks. Before extraction, the whole blood was not fractionated, and total RNA was taken from it. Sequenced: whole blood. All receptors derive from a female donor in good health. Some clones in this sample may be carry-over from other donors' samples.

This clonotype was recorded many times. This chain connects TRBV24-1 to TRBJ2-1; D possibly corresponds to TRBD2 (6 bases). The CDR3 runs 16 residues. Germline loops: CDR1 KGHDR, CDR2 SFDVKD. Trimming took off 5 bases at V and 0 bases at J, with 13 bases between the two ends. The CDR3 loop is CATSGFSGSSYNEQFF. The CDR3 bases are TGTGCCACCAGTGGCTTTAGCGGTAGCTCCTACAATGAGCAGTTCTTC.

The rearrangement joins TRBV7-3 to TRBJ2-2; D gene ambiguous. Germline V gene lookup returns CDR1 SGHTA and CDR2 FQGTGA. V was cut by 3 bases and J by 1 base, with 3 bases left in between. CDR3 length: 13 amino acids. CDR3 in amino acids: CASSFMNTGELFF. In DNA, the CDR3 is TGTGCCAGCAGCTTCATGAACACCGGGGAGCTGTTTTTT.

The table lists this clonotype with a few counts. The V call is TRBV5-1, the J call TRBJ2-5, with TRBD2 matching over 9 bases. V trimming: 3 bases; J trimming: 4 bases; junction bases outside the gene matches: 13. The CDR3 sequence is 17 residues long. In germline, CDR1 is SGHRS, CDR2 YFSETQ. This chain's CDR3 is CASSYVGLAGVRETQYF. The CDR3 coding sequence is TGCGCCAGCAGCTACGTTGGGTTAGCGGGAGTGCGAGAGACCCAGTACTTC.

This chain uses TRBV30 with TRBJ1-4, with a possible D match to TRBD1 (5 bases). This CDR3 spans 17 amino acids. The germline gives CDR1 GTSNPN, CDR2 SVGIG (reference sequence). Trimming cost V 0 bases and J 0 bases, with 14 bases left between them. CDR3 nucleotides: TGTGCCTGGAGTGTAGCTCAGGGAAGTTCAACTAATGAAAAACTGTTTTTT. Its translation: CAWSVAQGSSTNEKLFF.

This clonotype was seen repeatedly, ten times or more. The J gene is TRBJ1-2, the V gene TRBV9, with 7 nucleotides matching TRBD1. J lost 4 bases, V lost 4 bases, and 10 bases had no gene match. CDR3 size: 15 residues. In germline, CDR1 is SGDLS, CDR2 YYNGEE. The CDR3 sequence: CASSPTSTGPYGYTF. CDR3 nucleotide sequence: TGTGCCAGCAGCCCTACCTCGACAGGGCCCTATGGCTACACCTTC.

There are a few counts of this clonotype. The chain carries TRBV6-5 and TRBJ2-7; TRBD2 agrees at 11 bases. Germline CDR1 MNHEY, CDR2 SVGAGI. With V trimmed by 6 bases and J by 7 bases, 8 bases remained unmatched. This CDR3 spans 14 amino acids. The CDR3 DNA is TGTGCCAGCAGGGTAGCGGGAGGGCCAGGGGAGCAGTACTTC. This codes for CASRVAGGPGEQYF.

Ten or more counts support this clonotype. The rearrangement uses TRBV29-1 and TRBJ1-1, with D unclear. The CDR3 contains 15 residues. Germline values: CDR1 SQVTM, CDR2 ANQGSEA. V lost 5 bases to trimming and J lost 0 bases, with 16 bases between them. This CDR3 is CSVSLREGLNTEAFF. CDR3 nucleotide sequence: TGCAGCGTTTCCCTACGGGAGGGTCTGAACACTGAAGCTTTCTTT.

This clonotype has more than one count but fewer than ten. The gene calls are TRBV6-6 and TRBJ2-7, with 7 bases identical to TRBD1. The CDR3 covers 15 residues. The V gene end was trimmed by 2 bases and the J gene end by 4 bases; junction bases not matched to a gene: 8. CDR1 and CDR2 (germline): MNHNY, SVGAGI (reference sequence). Here the CDR3 reads CASSYADRVEYEQYF. CDR3 nucleotide sequence: TGTGCCAGCAGTTACGCCGACAGGGTGGAGTACGAGCAGTACTTC.

The sample holds a few counts of this clonotype. V gene TRBV29-1 combines with J gene TRBJ2-1; 10 nucleotides match TRBD2. The CDR3 is 14 amino acids. Per the germline V gene, CDR1 is SQVTM and CDR2 is ANQGSEA. The V gene end was trimmed by 7 bases and the J gene end by 4 bases; junction bases not matched to a gene: 7. As DNA, the CDR3 is TGCAGCGGCTCCGGGACTAGCGTATACAATGAGCAGTTCTTC. This encodes CSGSGTSVYNEQFF.

This clonotype was seen ten or more times. The rearrangement uses TRBV4-3 and TRBJ1-2; 8 bases line up with TRBD1. Looked up from germline, CDR1 is LGHNA and CDR2 is YSLEER. The CDR3 covers 13 residues. V shed 5 bases and J 4 bases; nucleotides not matched to a gene: 3. CDR3 DNA sequence: TGCGCCAGCAGCGCAGGGGGCGTCTATGGCTACACCTTC. Translating it yields CASSAGGVYGYTF.

This clonotype was detected many times. The chain recombines TRBV12-3 or TRBV12-4 with TRBJ2-1, with 8 bases matching TRBD2. The CDR3 covers 16 residues. Trimming removed 2 bases from V and 7 bases from J; junction bases left unmatched: 10. CDR3 sequence: CASSLFAGGVGNEQFF. CDR3 bases: TGTGCCAGCAGTTTATTTGCGGGAGGAGTCGGAAATGAGCAGTTCTTC.

In its sample, this clonotype was seen a few times. The chain joins TRBV7-2 to TRBJ2-5, with a weak D call TRBD2 (6 bases). This CDR3 has 15 residues. Trimming removed 0 bases from V and 1 base from J, with 9 bases in between. Per germline, CDR1 SGHTA and CDR2 FQGNSA. CDR3 in amino acids: CASSLAGGRQETQYF. CDR3 in DNA: TGTGCCAGCAGCTTAGCGGGAGGCCGCCAAGAGACCCAGTACTTC.

This clonotype has just a few counts. The chain combines TRBV20-1 with TRBJ1-6; D is perhaps TRBD1 (5 bases). CDR1 and CDR2 from the germline V gene are DFQATT and SNEGSKA (reference sequence). The CDR3 has 15 amino acids. Between the trimmed V and J ends, which lost 0 bases and 5 bases, there was a span of 11 bases. The CDR3 sequence: CSAREGRINNSPLHF. For the CDR3, the DNA is TGCAGTGCTAGAGAGGGACGGATTAATAATTCACCCCTCCACTTT.

This clonotype was counted ten times or more. V usage is TRBV28 and J usage is TRBJ2-1; the D gene is possibly TRBD1 (5 bases). The CDR3 is 14 residues long. Germline values: CDR1 MDHEN, CDR2 SYDVKM. V was shortened by 5 bases and J by 12 bases, with 20 bases between the two germline ends. CDR3 sequence: CASSPLSLGERQFF. The CDR3 DNA is TGTGCCAGCAGTCCACTTTCCCTAGGGGAAAGGCAGTTCTTC.

The chain uses TRBV5-5 and TRBJ1-1; D remains unclear. With 4 bases removed from V and 2 bases from J, the gap between germline ends came to 9 bases. Per germline, CDR1 SGHKS and CDR2 YYEKEE (reference sequence). The CDR3 has 13 residues. This CDR3 reads CASSGPANTEAFF. CDR3 in DNA: TGTGCCAGCAGCGGTCCAGCCAACACTGAAGCTTTCTTT.

The V call is TRBV20-1, the J call TRBJ1-5, with TRBD1 matching over 7 bases. The CDR3 has 12 residues. V shed 5 bases, J shed 6 bases, and the junction held 4 bases outside the gene matches. Germline V gene data show CDR1 as DFQATT and CDR2 as SNEGSKA (reference sequence). CDR3 bases: TGCAGTGCTGGAACAGGGGTTCAGCCCCAGCATTTT. As protein: CSAGTGVQPQHF.

The table lists this clonotype with a few counts. The CDR3 DNA is TGTGCCAGCAGTGAACCCCCTACGGGGTCAGATACGCAGTATTTT. This codes for CASSEPPTGSDTQYF. The V and J genes are TRBV6-1 and TRBJ2-3; tentative D call: TRBD2 (5 bases). Trimming shortened V by 2 bases and J by 4 bases, and 13 bases separated the two germline ends. From germline, CDR1 is MNHNS and CDR2 SASEGT. The CDR3 extends over 15 amino acids.

This clonotype has only a few counts. The genes are TRBV7-9 and TRBJ2-5, with TRBD1 identical over 7 bases. The CDR3 loop spans 16 amino acids. Germline V gives CDR1 SEHNR, CDR2 FQNEAQ (reference sequence). The V segment lost 2 bases and the J segment 0 bases; nucleotides outside the gene matches: 6. The CDR3 DNA follows: TGTGCCAGCAGCTTAAACGGCAGGGGGAACCAAGAGACCCAGTACTTC. It translates to CASSLNGRGNQETQYF.

This clonotype was seen many times. CDR3 in DNA: TGTGCCAGCAGCCCGACCAGGACTAGCGGGAGGCACGAGCAGTACTTC. Translated, it gives CASSPTRTSGRHEQYF. The chain joins TRBV3-1 to TRBJ2-7, with 14 bases identical to TRBD2. The CDR3 is 16 residues long. Looked up from germline, CDR1 is LGHDT and CDR2 is YNNKEL (reference sequence). The junction had 7 bases not matched to a gene; V was cut back by 4 bases and J by 5 bases.

Worth noting for this clonotype: A much larger clone lies one base from this, so it may be a read error. The chain is built from TRBV6-2 or TRBV6-3 and TRBJ2-7, with 8 bases lining up with TRBD2. J was trimmed by 8 bases and V by 0 bases; bases with no gene match: 15. CDR3 length: 17 residues. Germline CDR1 and CDR2: MNHEY and SVGEGT. CDR3 sequence: CASSYSTSGRGSEKQYF. The DNA of the CDR3 is TGTGCCAGCAGTTACTCGACGAGCGGGAGAGGGTCCGAAAAGCAGTACTTC.

This clonotype showed up many times. The V call is TRBV20-1, the J call TRBJ2-5; no definite D call. Germline V gene sequence: CDR1 DFQATT, CDR2 SNEGSKA (reference sequence). This CDR3 is built from 14 residues. The V and J ends lost 4 bases and 1 base respectively, with 13 bases between them. CDR3 DNA sequence: TGCAGTGCTACTGGAAGGTGGGGCCAAGAGACCCAGTACTTC. Amino acids: CSATGRWGQETQYF.

This clonotype occurred a few times. The chain carries TRBV12-3 or TRBV12-4 and TRBJ1-1, with 7 bases identical to TRBD1. J was trimmed by 7 bases and V by 6 bases; bases with no gene match: 5. CDR3 length: 12 amino acids. The CDR3 loop is CASSEGTVEAFF. The CDR3 DNA follows: TGTGCCAGCAGCGAAGGGACAGTTGAAGCTTTCTTT.

The chain joins TRBV2 to TRBJ2-7; D may be TRBD1 (5 bases). This CDR3 spans 14 amino acids. Trimming stripped 7 bases from V and 3 bases from J, with 16 bases between. Germline-derived CDR1 and CDR2 are SNHLY and FYNNEI. CDR3: CASNPQGSFYEQYF. In DNA form, the CDR3 reads TGTGCCAGCAACCCTCAGGGATCGTTCTACGAGCAGTACTTC. Variable domain in full (rest from reference TRBV2 and TRBJ2-7): EPEVTQTPSHQVTQMGQEVILRCVPISNHLYFYWYRQILGQKVEFLVSFYNNEISEKSEIFDDQFSVERPDGSNFTLKIRSTKLEDSAMYFCASNPQGSFYEQYFGPGTRLTVT.

This clonotype was counted only a few times. The J gene is TRBJ2-6, the V gene TRBV7-9; D possibly corresponds to TRBD1 (6 bases). V was cut by 6 bases and J by 4 bases, with 13 bases left in between. This CDR3 is 15 amino acids long. Germline V lookup: CDR1 SEHNR, CDR2 FQNEAQ (reference sequence). The CDR3 DNA follows: TGTGCCAGCAGTCCAACAGGGCCAGGGGCCAACGTCCTGACTTTC. Its protein product is CASSPTGPGANVLTF.

This clonotype was seen many times. The chain employs TRBV4-2 and TRBJ2-7; 10 bases map to TRBD2. The CDR3 is 16 amino acids. V dropped 1 base and J dropped 0; count of bases not matched to a gene: 3. Germline lookup yields CDR1 LGHNA and CDR2 YNFKEQ. CDR3: CASSQVAGGSSYEQYF. The CDR3 DNA reads TGTGCCAGCAGCCAAGTAGCGGGAGGAAGCTCCTACGAGCAGTACTTC.

This clonotype has just a few counts. The chain couples TRBV7-2 to TRBJ1-4; 10 bases are shared with TRBD1. The CDR3 length is 14 residues. CDR1 SGHTA and CDR2 FQGNSA come from the germline V gene. The trim removed 5 bases at V and 6 bases at J, leaving 3 bases unmatched. The CDR3 is CASSRDRGDEKLFF. For the CDR3, the DNA is TGTGCCAGCAGCCGGGACAGGGGTGATGAAAAACTGTTTTTT.

This clonotype was seen a few times. This chain links TRBV6-1 with TRBJ1-2; no firm D call. Deletions cut 5 bases from V and 0 bases from J, with 13 bases between. The CDR3 covers 15 residues. Germline-derived CDR1 and CDR2 are MNHNS and SASEGT. The CDR3 coding sequence is TGTGCCAGCAGTACGGGGTTGACTGCTAACTATGGCTACACCTTC. It is translated as CASSTGLTANYGYTF.

This clonotype was recorded at least ten times. The chain links TRBV29-1 to TRBJ2-1; D remains ambiguous. The CDR3 is made up of 13 amino acids. The V end was cut by 3 bases, the J end by 0 bases, with 6 bases between. The germline V gene has CDR1 SQVTM and CDR2 ANQGSEA. CDR3 amino acids: CSVESSSYNEQFF. DNA of the CDR3: TGCAGCGTTGAGAGTAGCTCCTACAATGAGCAGTTCTTC.